This TCR beta chain was profiled in a study of shared clonotypes between healthy human individuals. Findings of the study overall: The authors expected sequencing depth to affect clonotype sharing among donors.

Every immunoSEQ plate was one replicate of a subset's evenly spread DNA. TCRdb keeps only in-frame clones here, not all; method: immunoSEQ multiplex PCR. Found here are under 600,000 clones, over 60% of them singletons; the top ten hold approximately 12%. A note on this clone: Its antigen is undetermined. This CDR3 is also generated by other DNA sequences in the sample.

The length of the CDR3 is 14 residues. CDR1 SGHTA and CDR2 FQGNSA come from the germline V gene. With 2 bases removed from V and 1 base from J, the gap between germline ends came to 8 bases. Donors included only healthy HIV-negative adults lacking recent acute infections or vaccinations. The chain is built from TRBV7-2 and TRBJ1-1, with no clear D. The sequencing sample was made of PBMCs. This TCR came from a middle-aged woman in good health. Some clones in this sample may be carry-over from other donors' samples. The CDR3 sequence is CASSLLGPNTEAFF. The CDR3 DNA reads TGTGCCAGCAGCTTATTAGGGCCGAACACTGAAGCTTTCTTT.